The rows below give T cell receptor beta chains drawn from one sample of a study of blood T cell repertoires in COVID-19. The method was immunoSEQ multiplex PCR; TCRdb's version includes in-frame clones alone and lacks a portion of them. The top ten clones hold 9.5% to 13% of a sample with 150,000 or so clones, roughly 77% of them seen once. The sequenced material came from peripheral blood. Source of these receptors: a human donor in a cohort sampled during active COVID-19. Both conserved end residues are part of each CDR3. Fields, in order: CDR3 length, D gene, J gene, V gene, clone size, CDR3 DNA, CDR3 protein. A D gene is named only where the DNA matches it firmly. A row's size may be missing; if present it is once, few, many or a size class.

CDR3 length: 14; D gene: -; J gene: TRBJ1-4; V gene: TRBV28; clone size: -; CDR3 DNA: TGTGCCACCGCCGTCACGGGAGGGAATGAAAAACTGTTTTTT; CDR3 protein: CATAVTGGNEKLFF
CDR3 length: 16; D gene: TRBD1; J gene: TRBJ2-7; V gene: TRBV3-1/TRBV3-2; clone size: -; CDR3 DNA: TGTGCCAGCAGCCATGAACAGGGGGCCGCTCAATACGAGCAGTACTTC; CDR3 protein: CASSHEQGAAQYEQYF
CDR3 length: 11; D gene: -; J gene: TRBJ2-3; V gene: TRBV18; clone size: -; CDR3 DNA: TGTGCCAGCTCACCCGGGACTCCGCAGTATTTT; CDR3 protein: CASSPGTPQYF
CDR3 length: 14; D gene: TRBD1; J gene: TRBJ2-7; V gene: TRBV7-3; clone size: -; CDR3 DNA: TGTGCCAGCAGCTCTGGGACAGGGCCCTACGAGCAGTACTTC; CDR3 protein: CASSSGTGPYEQYF
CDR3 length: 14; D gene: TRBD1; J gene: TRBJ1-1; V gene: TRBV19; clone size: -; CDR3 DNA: TGTGCCAGTAGTACACAGGGGTGGGGCACTGAAGCTTTCTTT; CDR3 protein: CASSTQGWGTEAFF
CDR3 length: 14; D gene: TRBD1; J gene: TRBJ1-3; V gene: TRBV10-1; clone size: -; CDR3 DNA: TGCGCCAGCATCGACAGGGCAGGGGGAAACACCATATATTTT; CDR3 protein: CASIDRAGGNTIYF
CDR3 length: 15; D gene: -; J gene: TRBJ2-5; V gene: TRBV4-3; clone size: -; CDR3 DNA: TGCGCCAGCAGCCGCTCCCGGGGGGCTGAAGAGACCCAGTACTTC; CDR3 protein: CASSRSRGAEETQYF
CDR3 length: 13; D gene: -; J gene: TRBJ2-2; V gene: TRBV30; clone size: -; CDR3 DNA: TGTGCCTGGAGTGTGAGTTGGACCGGGGAGCTGTTTTTT; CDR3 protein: CAWSVSWTGELFF
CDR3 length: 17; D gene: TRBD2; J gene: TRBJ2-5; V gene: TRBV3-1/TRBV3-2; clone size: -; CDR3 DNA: TGTGCCAGCAGCCAAGAGAGGAGACTAGCGGGGCAAGAGACCCAGTACTTC; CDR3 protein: CASSQERRLAGQETQYF
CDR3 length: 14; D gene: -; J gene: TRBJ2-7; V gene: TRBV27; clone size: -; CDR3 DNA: TGTGCCAGCAGTTTATTGCAGGGGAAGCGCGAGCAGTACTTC; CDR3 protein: CASSLLQGKREQYF
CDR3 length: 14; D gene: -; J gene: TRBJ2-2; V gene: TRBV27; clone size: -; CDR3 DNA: TGTGCCAGCGGTAAGGTGGGCTTGACCGGGGAGCTGTTTTTT; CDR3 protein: CASGKVGLTGELFF
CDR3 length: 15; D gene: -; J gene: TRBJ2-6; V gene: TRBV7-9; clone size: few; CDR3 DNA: TGTGCCAGCAGCTCTCAAAGGGGAGGGGCCAACGTCCTGACTTTC; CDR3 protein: CASSSQRGGANVLTF
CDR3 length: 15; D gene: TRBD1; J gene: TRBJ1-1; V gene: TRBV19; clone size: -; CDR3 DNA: TGTGCCAGTAGTACATTAGCCGGGACAGGGGGAGAAGCTTTCTTT; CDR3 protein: CASSTLAGTGGEAFF
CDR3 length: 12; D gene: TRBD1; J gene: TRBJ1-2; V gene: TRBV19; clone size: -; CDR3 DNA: TGTGCCAGTGACAGGGGAAACTATGGCTACACCTTC; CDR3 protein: CASDRGNYGYTF
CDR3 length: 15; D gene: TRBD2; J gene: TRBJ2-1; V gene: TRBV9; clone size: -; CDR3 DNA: TGTGCCAGCAGCGTAGGAGCGGGGGGGCCTAGTGAGCAGTTCTTC; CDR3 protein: CASSVGAGGPSEQFF
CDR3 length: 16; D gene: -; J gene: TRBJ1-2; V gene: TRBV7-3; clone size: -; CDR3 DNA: TGTGCCAGCAGCCCATTTCTGACGGAGACTAACTATGGCTACACCTTC; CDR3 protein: CASSPFLTETNYGYTF
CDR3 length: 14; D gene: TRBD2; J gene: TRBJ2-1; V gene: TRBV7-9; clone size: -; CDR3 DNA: TGTGCCAGCAGCTCGAGCGGGAGTATGGATGAGCAGTTCTTC; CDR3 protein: CASSSSGSMDEQFF
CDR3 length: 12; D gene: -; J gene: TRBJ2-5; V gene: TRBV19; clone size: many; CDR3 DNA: TGTGCCAGTAGGCAGGCGGGAGAGACCCAGTACTTC; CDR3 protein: CASRQAGETQYF
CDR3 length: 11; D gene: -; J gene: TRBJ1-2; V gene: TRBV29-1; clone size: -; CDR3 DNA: TGCAGCGTCATAGCCGGGTTTGGCTACACCTTC; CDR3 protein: CSVIAGFGYTF
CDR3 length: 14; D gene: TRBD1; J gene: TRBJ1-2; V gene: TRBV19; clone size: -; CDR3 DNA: TGTGCCAGTACAGAGGACAGGGCAGGCTATGGCTACACCTTC; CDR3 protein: CASTEDRAGYGYTF